This T cell receptor beta chain was captured by sequencing in a study of molecular identifiers for immune sequencing clone quantification. Looking at the study overall: Sequencing covered four of five parts into which replicate RNA from around 20,000 or 100,000 naive CD8 cells was split. Overall study findings and caveats: Underestimation of highly expanded clone sizes could arise where identical TCR molecules share a barcode.

This clonotype was recorded many times. Its specificity is unknown. The CDR3 is 17 residues long. Germline lookup yields CDR1 SGDLS and CDR2 YYNGEE. V was cut by 4 bases and J by 0 bases, with 18 bases left in between. MiXCR, applied by TCRdb to the PCR reads, yields one record per CDR3 protein. The sample has hundreds of thousands of distinct CDR3 sequences; 25% are singletons. This clonotype was obtained from a human donor in good health. Some libraries in this study had Jurkat cell RNA spiked in. This chain links TRBV9 with TRBJ2-3; a possible D gene is TRBD2 (5 bases). Material for sequencing was naive CD8+ T cells from blood, with Jurkat cell RNA spiked in. As to subset: FACS-sorted CD8+CD4-CCR7+CD45RA+ naive T cells. CDR3 DNA: TGTGCCAGCAGCCGGCCTGGCGAGCGGAGGAGCACAGATACGCAGTATTTT. Amino acid sequence: CASSRPGERRSTDTQYF. The full variable domain, with the rest looked up from reference TRBV9 and TRBJ2-3, is DSGVTQTPKHLITATGQRVTLRCSPRSGDLSVYWYQQSLDQGLQFLIQYYNGEERAKGNILERFSAQQFPDLHSELNLSSLELGDSALYFCASSRPGERRSTDTQYFGPGTRLTVL.